This TCR beta chain derives from a study of immunodeficiency (dated by TCRdb to about 2019). At the level of the whole study: To search for oligoclonality and VDJ recombination defects, the researchers carried out a repertoire analysis. Results the study describes overall, beyond this receptor: V-J pairing and productive entropy of CD4+ T cells appeared to be similar between patients and controls. In the entropy comparisons of patients against healthy controls, patients were shown as n=3 (open circles), and an effect of thymic development was suggested only as a possibility. Severe oligoclonality, judged by top-100 and total clonotype frequencies, was seen in patient CD8+ but not CD4+ T cells.

After extraction using the QIAamp DNA Blood Mini Kit, genomic DNA was sent off for immunoSEQ repertoire analysis. A standard quantity of genomic DNA template was used for amplification of CDR3 regions by multiplex PCR. An Illumina platform was used to sequence the PCR products. As for the authors' bioinformatics: Sequences were aligned to a reference, with V, D and J gene definitions taken from IMGT. A nearest-neighbor clustering algorithm merged closely related sequences to remove PCR and sequencing errors. V, D and J usage was examined in productive unique and total sequences using ImmunoSEQ Analyzer tools along with R version 3.6.1. The source is immuneACCESS, and TCRdb retained only in-frame sequences with V and J called. Part of the clones is not carried over; for the studies checked, unresolved V genes explain less than half of this, and the remainder is unexplained. Clone size and V and J calls were adopted from that table, with D and trimming inferred from the DNA. The sample data list 2,000 to 3,000 clones, and approximately 88% of these were observed just once. The leading ten clones occupy 8% to 9.5% of the sample.

As regards this clone: No cognate antigen has been identified for it. There are no base qualities to consult, and no much larger clone falls within one base.

Patients showed reduced numbers of naive CD4 T cells and, even more so, naive CD8 T cells, along with expanded effector memory subpopulations. Before TCR sequencing, CD3+CD4+ T cells were sorted out of fresh PBMCs. From V the trimming removes 2 bases and from J it removes 10 bases, while the gene matches leave 6 bases of the junction unaccounted for. Reading the germline V gene gives CDR1 SGHTA and CDR2 FQGNSA. The CDR3 has 15 amino acids, counting the end cysteine and phenylalanine. Only the CDR3 region is kept as DNA, spanning 45 bases read in frame from base 1. Here the chain combines TRBV7-2 and TRBJ2-1; the central 12 bases match TRBD2. This TCR was sampled from a girl aged 5-17 years with POLD1 deficiency. The sample comprised CD4+ T cells from blood. The CDR3 in this case is CASSLLAGGLREQFF. The sequence in DNA is TGTGCCAGCAGCTTACTAGCGGGAGGGTTACGGGAGCAGTTCTTC.